The 32 T cell receptor beta chains given below trace back to one sample, sequenced in a study of spatial heterogeneity in lung cancer. MiXCR, run by TCRdb on the 5' RACE reads, gives a single entry per CDR3 protein. Of 15,000 to 20,000 distinct CDR3 sequences in the sample, roughly 6% were seen once. Time point defined: blood at routine non-recurrence follow-up after resection. The input for sequencing was PBMCs, taken at follow-up. The receptors originated from a male donor with early-stage non-small cell lung cancer.

Many counts were recorded for this clonotype. This chain links TRBV15 with TRBJ2-3; 11 nucleotides match TRBD2. Germline V gives CDR1 LNHNV, CDR2 YYDKDF (reference sequence). The CDR3 runs 18 residues. J was trimmed by 0 bases and V by 0 bases; bases with no gene match: 5. This CDR3 is CATSRDSGTSGSTDTQYF. The DNA of the CDR3 is TGTGCCACCAGCAGAGATAGCGGGACTAGCGGAAGCACAGATACGCAGTATTTT.

This clonotype was found many times. The V call is TRBV7-6, the J call TRBJ1-3; D gene unclear. Germline lookup yields CDR1 SGHVS and CDR2 FNYEAQ. The CDR3 is 16 residues long. Between the trimmed V and J ends, which lost 1 base and 0 bases, there was a span of 10 bases. For the CDR3, the DNA is TGTGCCAGCAGCTTAGTTTACGCCAGCTCTGGAAACACCATATATTTT. Residues: CASSLVYASSGNTIYF. The full variable domain, rest sourced from reference TRBV7-6 and TRBJ1-3, is GAGVSQSPRYKVTKRGQDVALRCDPISGHVSLYWYRQALGQGPEFLTYFNYEAQQDKSGLPNDRFSAERPEGSISTLTIQRTEQRDSAMYRCASSLVYASSGNTIYFGEGSWLTVV.

This clonotype is medium-sized by share. The V gene is TRBV28, the J gene TRBJ2-5; TRBD2 agrees at 9 bases. Trimming cost V 3 bases and J 1 base; bases outside gene matches: 3. The CDR3 has 15 amino acids. The V gene's germline CDR1 is MDHEN and CDR2 SYDVKM. CDR3 protein: CASSFGGRAQETQYF. For the CDR3, the DNA is TGTGCCAGCAGTTTCGGCGGGAGGGCCCAAGAGACCCAGTACTTC.

This clonotype has more than one count but fewer than ten. This sequence joins TRBV5-1 and TRBJ2-3; 11 nucleotides align to TRBD2. The CDR3 totals 17 residues. J was trimmed by 4 bases and V by 4 bases; bases with no gene match: 11. The V gene's germline CDR1 is SGHRS and CDR2 YFSETQ. This CDR3 reads CASSQDPTSGRADTQYF. CDR3 coding DNA: TGCGCCAGCAGCCAGGATCCCACTAGCGGGAGAGCAGATACGCAGTATTTT.

The CDR3 protein is CASSFGRTGLTAGANVLTF. CDR3 nucleotide sequence: TGTGCCAGCAGTTTTGGGCGAACAGGGTTAACTGCTGGGGCCAACGTCCTGACTTTC. The chain employs TRBV27 and TRBJ2-6; D might be TRBD1 (6 bases). The CDR3 totals 19 residues. V lost 3 bases to trimming and J lost 2 bases, with 20 bases between them. Germline V gives CDR1 MNHEY, CDR2 SMNVEV (reference sequence).

This clonotype was recorded many times. The CDR3 DNA reads as TGTGCCAGCCATAACAGGGGGAACACCGGGGAGCTGTTTTTT. Amino acid sequence: CASHNRGNTGELFF. The chain uses TRBV28 and TRBJ2-2; the match to TRBD1 covers 7 bases. CDR3 length: 14 amino acids. The germline gives CDR1 MDHEN, CDR2 SYDVKM. Trimming cost V 8 bases and J 1 base; bases outside gene matches: 4.

This clonotype has a count of ten or more. V usage is TRBV5-1 and J usage is TRBJ2-5, with D perhaps TRBD1 or TRBD2 (5 bases each). Germline lookup yields CDR1 SGHRS and CDR2 YFSETQ. V gave up 4 bases and J gave up 5 bases, with 15 bases separating them. This CDR3 contains 14 residues. The DNA for the CDR3 is TGCGCCAGCAGCGGGGGAAGTGTTCGGGAGACCCAGTACTTC. Amino acids: CASSGGSVRETQYF.

This clonotype was counted many times. The chain couples TRBV28 to TRBJ2-5; D gene uncertain. In germline, CDR1 is MDHEN, CDR2 SYDVKM. This CDR3 has 17 residues. Between the trimmed V and J ends, which lost 1 base and 1 base, there was a span of 16 bases. CDR3 loop: CASSLSLKVQAQETQYF. The DNA for the CDR3 is TGTGCCAGCAGTTTATCCTTAAAGGTCCAGGCCCAAGAGACCCAGTACTTC.

This clonotype was picked up a small number of times. The chain is built from TRBV6-5 and TRBJ1-6; TRBD1 might be the D (6 bases). The CDR3 is 16 amino acids. Trimming left V 4 bases short and J 0 bases short, with 10 bases between. Germline V gene sequence: CDR1 MNHEY, CDR2 SVGAGI. CDR3 sequence (DNA): TGTGCCAGCAGTTTTCGGGACATCTCCTATAATTCACCCCTCCACTTT. This sequence encodes CASSFRDISYNSPLHF.

This clonotype was seen many times. V is TRBV20-1 and J is TRBJ2-1, with 13 nucleotides matching TRBD2. Germline CDR1 is DFQATT and CDR2 is SNEGSKA (reference sequence). This CDR3 comprises 19 residues. Germline trimming cut 3 bases from V and 1 base from J; bases unmatched to any gene: 12. CDR3 in DNA: TGCAGTGCTAGTCGAAGGACTAGCGGGAGTGTGTTTTCCTACAATGAGCAGTTCTTC. Amino acid sequence: CSASRRTSGSVFSYNEQFF.

The chain joins TRBV28 to TRBJ2-7; D possibly corresponds to TRBD2 (6 bases). From germline, CDR1 is MDHEN and CDR2 SYDVKM. The CDR3 consists of 13 residues. Trimming shortened V by 8 bases and J by 0 bases, and 11 bases separated the two germline ends. CDR3 sequence: CASRELSSYEQYF. The DNA for the CDR3 is TGTGCCAGCCGGGAGCTGAGCTCCTACGAGCAGTACTTC. Supplemented by reference TRBV28 and TRBJ2-7, the full variable domain reads DVKVTQSSRYLVKRTGEKVFLECVQDMDHENMFWYRQDPGLGLRLIYFSYDVKMKEKGDIPEGYSVSREKKERFSLILESASTNQTSMYLCASRELSSYEQYFGPGTRLTVT.

This clonotype occurred many times. V is TRBV7-2 and J is TRBJ2-7; TRBD1 agrees at 9 bases. CDR3 length: 16 amino acids. Unmatched junction bases numbered 6, after V lost 0 bases and J lost 3 bases. In germline, CDR1 is SGHTA, CDR2 FQGNSA. For the CDR3, the DNA is TGTGCCAGCAGCTTAGCGCTCGGACAGGGGCGCTACGAGCAGTACTTC. This gives the protein CASSLALGQGRYEQYF.

This clonotype occurred many times. CDR3 loop: CASSQGLAGNEQFF. CDR3 sequence (DNA): TGCGCCAGCAGCCAAGGACTAGCGGGAAATGAGCAGTTCTTC. This sequence joins TRBV4-3 and TRBJ2-1, with 11 bases aligning to TRBD2. Germline lookup yields CDR1 LGHNA and CDR2 YSLEER. Unmatched junction bases numbered 0, after V lost 1 base and J lost 7 bases. The CDR3 is made up of 14 amino acids.

This clonotype showed up just a few times. One base away lies a much larger clone, so this may be a sequencing read error. The rearrangement links TRBV6-1 to TRBJ1-3; the D gene is possibly TRBD1 (6 bases). The CDR3 runs to 15 residues. CDR1 and CDR2 (germline): MNHNS, SASEGT. Trimming pared 6 bases from V and 6 bases from J, leaving 18 bases between. Here the CDR3 DNA reads TGTGCCAGCAGCTTAGGGGACACCGGCGCAAACACCATATATTTT. Residues: CASSLGDTGANTIYF.

This clonotype was observed at least ten times. This chain joins TRBV28 and TRBJ1-2; perhaps TRBD1 as D (6 bases). The CDR3 contains 15 residues. The ends were cut back, 5 bases at V and 0 bases at J, with 13 bases in the middle. Per the germline V gene, CDR1 is MDHEN and CDR2 is SYDVKM. For the CDR3, the DNA is TGTGCCAGCAGTAGAGCCGGGACACCTAACTATGGCTACACCTTC. It specifies CASSRAGTPNYGYTF.

This clonotype was counted at least ten times. The chain carries TRBV7-9 and TRBJ2-7; 7 positions agree with TRBD2. Trimming took 5 bases from V and 8 from J; bases not matched to a gene: 6. Looked up from germline, CDR1 is SEHNR and CDR2 is FQNEAQ (reference sequence). This CDR3 has 12 residues. This CDR3 reads CASSRVAGQQYF. In DNA form, the CDR3 reads TGTGCCAGCAGCCGAGTAGCGGGCCAGCAGTACTTC.

In this sample, this clonotype turned up many times. The chain uses TRBV20-1 and TRBJ2-7; 10 bases are a match to TRBD2. The CDR3 totals 14 residues. CDR1 DFQATT and CDR2 SNEGSKA come from the germline V gene (reference sequence). V shed 2 bases and J 4 bases; nucleotides not matched to a gene: 5. The CDR3 sequence: CSARNSGRAYEQYF. The CDR3 nucleotides read TGCAGTGCTAGAAACAGCGGGAGGGCTTACGAGCAGTACTTC.

This clonotype was detected ten times or more. J is TRBJ1-2 and V is TRBV20-1; 9 bases agree with TRBD1. The CDR3 length is 15 residues. Germline V gene sequence: CDR1 DFQATT, CDR2 SNEGSKA (reference sequence). Germline trimming cut 2 bases from V and 4 bases from J; bases unmatched to any gene: 8. This chain's CDR3 is CSARSGQGEAYGYTF. The CDR3 DNA is TGCAGTGCTAGATCGGGACAGGGAGAGGCCTATGGCTACACCTTC.

In its sample, this clonotype was seen many times. The gene calls are TRBV15 and TRBJ2-7; 7 bases fit TRBD1. The CDR3 has 16 residues. Germline-derived CDR1 and CDR2 are LNHNV and YYDKDF (reference sequence). The J segment lost 0 bases and the V segment lost 0 bases, leaving 5 bases of the junction unmatched. Here the CDR3 reads CATSRDWGTVSYEQYF. The CDR3 region has the DNA TGTGCCACCAGCAGAGATTGGGGGACAGTCTCCTACGAGCAGTACTTC.

There are many counts of this clonotype. Here the CDR3 reads CSARDPSGRSNEQFF. The CDR3 DNA is TGCAGTGCTAGAGATCCCAGCGGGAGAAGTAATGAGCAGTTCTTC. The chain is built from TRBV20-1 and TRBJ2-1, with 8 positions matching TRBD2. V shed 0 bases and J 7 bases; nucleotides not matched to a gene: 8. This CDR3 is built from 15 residues. Looked up from germline, CDR1 is DFQATT and CDR2 is SNEGSKA (reference sequence).

This clonotype has ten or more counts. V gene TRBV5-6 combines with J gene TRBJ2-7, with 10 nucleotides matching TRBD2. This CDR3 has 16 residues. The germline CDR1 and CDR2 sequences are SGHDT and YYEEEE. V was pared by 4 bases and J by 1 base, with 8 bases of the junction left unmatched. The CDR3 reads CASSPSSGSLSYEQYF. The CDR3 DNA is TGTGCCAGCAGCCCCTCTAGCGGGAGTTTGTCCTACGAGCAGTACTTC.

This clonotype was seen ten or more times. This chain connects TRBV9 to TRBJ1-4, with no clear D. With 4 bases removed from V and 3 bases from J, the gap between germline ends came to 13 bases. The length of the CDR3 is 15 residues. Germline assignment: CDR1 SGDLS and CDR2 YYNGEE. The CDR3 reads CASSLRQDANEKLFF. The CDR3 DNA is TGTGCCAGCAGCCTAAGACAAGATGCTAATGAAAAACTGTTTTTT.

Sample share makes this clonotype medium-sized. This sequence joins TRBV20-1 and TRBJ2-3; 9 bases are a match to TRBD2. Germline CDR1 reads DFQATT; CDR2 reads SNEGSKA (reference sequence). The CDR3 contains 14 residues. V was pared by 4 bases and J by 4 bases, with 6 bases of the junction left unmatched. CDR3 in amino acids: CSATQGLAPDTQYF. The CDR3 DNA reads TGCAGTGCTACGCAGGGACTAGCTCCAGATACGCAGTATTTT.

This clonotype was picked up many times. The V gene is TRBV5-1, the J gene TRBJ2-1; 9 nucleotides match TRBD1. V was clipped by 4 bases and J by 7 bases; unmatched bases: 9. The germline V gene has CDR1 SGHRS and CDR2 YFSETQ. The CDR3 extends over 15 amino acids. The CDR3 loop is CASSRTGQGGNEQFF. Written as DNA, the CDR3 is TGCGCCAGCAGCCGAACGGGACAGGGAGGTAATGAGCAGTTCTTC.

There are many counts of this clonotype. The chain has TRBV29-1 and TRBJ2-1; D possibly matches TRBD1 or TRBD2 (5 bases each). V was shortened by 8 bases and J by 5 bases, with 13 bases between the two germline ends. The CDR3 covers 12 residues. CDR1 is SQVTM and CDR2 is ANQGSEA in the germline V gene. CDR3 sequence (DNA): TGCAGCTTGGGGGACGGAGACAATGAGCAGTTCTTC. This encodes CSLGDGDNEQFF.

This clonotype was detected many times. The chain couples TRBV7-9 to TRBJ1-5; weak D call: TRBD1 (5 bases). The germline CDR1 and CDR2 sequences are SEHNR and FQNEAQ (reference sequence). This CDR3 is built from 15 residues. The V end lost 3 bases, the J end lost 0 bases, and 9 bases lay between the germline ends. CDR3 nucleotides: TGTGCCAGCAGCTTGGGGGAGTATAGCAATCAGCCCCAGCATTTT. Translation gives CASSLGEYSNQPQHF.

This clonotype showed up many times. The chain's CDR3 is CASSSSFREQFF. CDR3 coding DNA: TGTGCCAGCAGCTCTAGTTTCAGAGAGCAGTTCTTC. J is TRBJ2-1 and V is TRBV5-6, with D uncertain. This CDR3 is built from 12 residues. Germline loops: CDR1 SGHDT, CDR2 YYEEEE. Trimming shortened V by 3 bases and J by 10 bases, and 11 bases separated the two germline ends.

This clonotype was picked up many times. This rearrangement joins TRBV28 to TRBJ2-3; TRBD2 is a possible D gene (7 bases). The germline V and J ends were trimmed by 5 bases and 0 bases, with 15 bases remaining between them. Germline CDR1 reads MDHEN; CDR2 reads SYDVKM. The CDR3 covers 16 residues. The DNA of the CDR3 is TGTGCCAGCAGTGGGGGGGCAGGGTCTAGCACAGATACGCAGTATTTT. It specifies CASSGGAGSSTDTQYF.

This clonotype was recorded at least ten times. The chain joins TRBV4-3 to TRBJ1-4; D call uncertain. This CDR3 is built from 15 residues. The V gene lost 0 bases and the J gene lost 4 bases, with 9 bases spanning the gap. The germline CDR1 and CDR2 sequences are LGHNA and YSLEER. The CDR3 spells CASSQDRAVNEKLFF. The CDR3 nucleotides read TGCGCCAGCAGCCAAGATAGGGCAGTTAATGAAAAACTGTTTTTT.

In this sample, this clonotype turned up many times. The J gene is TRBJ1-1, the V gene TRBV12-3 or TRBV12-4, with TRBD1 identical over 8 bases. The V segment lost 9 bases and the J segment 6 bases; nucleotides outside the gene matches: 12. CDR3 length: 14 amino acids. This CDR3 is CASTSDRGSPEAFF. The CDR3 nucleotides read TGTGCCAGTACCTCCGACAGGGGAAGCCCTGAAGCTTTCTTT.

In this sample, this clonotype turned up many times. V and J are TRBV20-1 and TRBJ1-1, with D unclear. CDR1 DFQATT and CDR2 SNEGSKA come from the germline V gene (reference sequence). The CDR3 has 14 residues. The V and J ends lost 3 bases and 2 bases respectively, with 13 bases between them. The CDR3 protein is CSARVTARNTEAFF. The CDR3 DNA sequence: TGCAGTGCTAGGGTCACAGCCCGTAACACTGAAGCTTTCTTT.

The table lists this clonotype with many counts. The genes are TRBV4-1 and TRBJ1-5, with D uncertain. Germline values: CDR1 MGHRA, CDR2 YSYEKL. The length of the CDR3 is 15 residues. V lost 0 bases, J lost 9 bases, and 15 bases lay in between. As DNA, the CDR3 is TGCGCCAGCAGCCAAGAACGCAGTCTTCGGGGGCCCCAGCATTTT. This codes for CASSQERSLRGPQHF.